The following is a T cell receptor beta chain sequence with its context. Its antigen remains undetermined. No much larger clone exists at a distance of one base, and base qualities are not known. Hyperthyroidism patients were newly diagnosed, with disease duration under 2 months, and aged 18 to 65 years. Anyone with other autoimmune diseases, uncontrolled infections, pregnancy or lactation was excluded from the study. Clinical symptoms, serum thyroxine, TRAb, thyroid ultrasound and orbital computed tomography were used for diagnosis. Trizol reagent was used to extract the total RNA, and its quality was then checked on an Agilent 2100 Bioanalyzer. This specimen comes from a study of Graves' ophthalmopathy and Graves' hyperthyroidism (dated by TCRdb to between 2017 and 2018). Some background on the complete study: Hyperthyroidism was considered stable if no progression to ophthalmopathy occurred within 18 months of follow-up. TCR beta repertoire signatures were used to distinguish Graves' ophthalmopathy from Graves' hyperthyroidism and to predict progression to ophthalmopathy. In total, 135 blood samples were TCR-sequenced: under 45 ophthalmopathy, some 75 hyperthyroidism and some 17 hyperthyroidism-to-ophthalmopathy patients. To explore V-J signatures that separate ophthalmopathy from hyperthyroidism, a discovery set of 95 to 100 patients was enrolled, consisting of 40 to 45 with ophthalmopathy and fewer than 60 with stable hyperthyroidism. An independent validation cohort was composed of approximately 18 hyperthyroidism patients and 17 patients who later progressed from hyperthyroidism to ophthalmopathy. In five or six hyperthyroidism patients, T-cell repertoires of thyroid tissue and blood were compared. Once sampling was done, hyperthyroidism patients were given methimazole at a starting dose of 30 mg daily, while ophthalmopathy patients were given high-dose intravenous methylprednisolone.

For repertoire sequencing, TCR beta CDR3 regions were amplified from RNA transcripts. The first round of RT-PCR was done with HTBI primers and the Qiagen OneStep RT-PCR kit, and was followed by a second round of multiplex PCR, then size selection and purification. Libraries were sequenced on an Illumina HiSeq2000 using paired-end 100 bp reads. Regarding the original processing steps: SOAPnuke was used to process the reads, throwing out any read that had adapters, had uncalled bases, had a mean Phred below 15, or lacked an exact constant-primer or identifier match. COPE v1.2.5 was used to merge high-quality paired reads. Each unique nucleotide sequence was defined as a clonotype, and clonotypes were aligned to IMGT TRB V, D and J references with MiTCR v1.1. The analysis was limited to V-J combinations with a frequency above 0.0001, which together covered over 98% of repertoires. For each V-J combination, a TCR clonal expansion and chaos score was defined as F50 clonal expansion divided by the chaos observed in the TCRdist matrix. Welch's t-statistics and random forest were used to narrow the features down to more than 10 V-J combinations, which were then fed into a naive Bayes classifier. Thyroid-blood repertoire similarity was quantified with the Morisita-Horn index. TCRdb cleaned the public reads at Q25 with fastp, built clones with MiXCR and kept in-frame beta chains. Entries are consolidated by CDR3 protein sequence, retaining the most common genes and DNA. TCRdb, not the authors, supplied the V and J calls. The sample records over a million distinct CDR3 sequences, less than 45% of which are singletons. The top ten hold 11% of the sample.

Overall results and qualifications from the work: Sample size was not predetermined statistically, and investigators were not blinded to group allocation. Most expanded thyroid clonotypes with a frequency above 0.001 also appeared in blood, which suggests that blood repertoires may reflect the immune response in the thyroid. In validation, the model predicted ophthalmopathy progression with about 70% sensitivity and roughly 72% specificity; some 13 predicted patients were CT-confirmed with GO in a median of about 6.1 months. In cross-validation, the 13-signature model distinguished ophthalmopathy from stable hyperthyroidism with about 90% sensitivity and around 81% specificity, while in the test set the corresponding values were about 80% and 75%.

Reading from cysteine to phenylalanine, the CDR3 counts 14 amino acids. The retained sequence is limited to the CDR3, 42 bases, with the frame set at the first base. V is cut by 3 bases and J by 7 bases, and the space between the germline ends is 12 bases. Recombination connected TRBV12-3 or TRBV12-4 to TRBJ2-2, with the D gene too uncertain to name. The receptor was derived from an adult man with Graves' hyperthyroidism. The sample consisted of peripheral blood or thyroid tissue (not recorded which). CDR3 region: CASSFLGLGGELFF. The nucleotides read TGTGCCAGCAGTTTCTTGGGTTTGGGCGGGGAGCTGTTTTTT.